The sequence of this TCR beta chain was determined in a study of control samples from healthy donors and cancer patients. Germline V CDR1 and CDR2: GTSNPN, SVGIG (reference sequence). V was pared by 0 bases and J by 7 bases, with 28 bases between. The CDR3 sequence is 19 residues long. Method: immunoSEQ multiplex PCR; TCRdb's copy keeps in-frame clones and lacks some. There are tens of thousands of clones in the sample; roughly 92% occur only once, and roughly 4% lies in the top ten. This TCR was sampled from a man aged 30 to 45 in good health. The sequencing input was blood. The rearrangement uses TRBV30 and TRBJ1-5; tentative D call: TRBD1 (5 bases). CDR3 in amino acids: CAWSVRNIFSRTGVQPQHF. The CDR3, as DNA: TGTGCCTGGAGTGTACGTAATATTTTCTCTAGGACGGGGGTACAGCCCCAGCATTTT.